This T cell receptor (beta chain) was sequenced during a study of cytomegalovirus exposure and HLA in healthy donors. PCR amplification relied on 60 Vbeta primers (plus 13 Jbeta primers). Some clones are missing from TCRdb's copy, which holds only in-frame ones; the method was immunoSEQ multiplex PCR. The repertoire consists of about 68,000 clones, with 75% to 90% occurring once and the leading ten covering around 7%. Germline CDR1 LNHDA, CDR2 SQIVND (reference sequence). This CDR3 spans 15 amino acids. The V and J ends lost 1 base and 2 bases respectively, with 12 bases between them. The receptor's source is a human donor in good health. The chain uses TRBV19 and TRBJ2-7, with D uncertain. Sequenced: PBMCs. CDR3 amino acids: CASSIGGFSAYEQYF. CDR3 nucleotide sequence: TGTGCCAGTAGTATAGGTGGGTTCAGCGCCTACGAGCAGTACTTC.